This TCR beta chain was captured in a study of OX40 agonist ivuxolimab in advanced cancers. Study-wide results and limits: Among patients with partial responses at 0.1-3.0 mg/kg, clonal expansion was among the lowest.

V lost 3 bases and J lost 0, with 18 bases in between. The CDR3 contains 18 residues. Germline CDR1 reads SEHNR; CDR2 reads FQNEAQ (reference sequence). The repertoire was sequenced with immunoSEQ multiplex PCR; TCRdb's copy has only in-frame clones and lacks some. Of 65,000 or so clones in the sample, around 83% were seen once. Remarks on this clone: The antigen remains unidentified.

The V call is TRBV7-9, the J call TRBJ2-1; a weak D match, TRBD2 (6 bases). Sequenced material: CD4+ or CD8+ T cells sorted from blood, taken in a trial of the OX40 agonist ivuxolimab. This TCR was sampled from an adult with an advanced solid tumor such as melanoma, head and neck, liver or kidney cancer. The CDR3 nucleotides are TGTGCCAGCAGCTTCACCGCCGTTACCGGGAGCTCCTACAATGAGCAGTTCTTC. Translated: CASSFTAVTGSSYNEQFF. Full variable domain (outside the CDR3, taken from reference TRBV7-9 and TRBJ2-1): DTGVSQNPRHKITKRGQNVTFRCDPISEHNRLYWYRQTLGQGPEFLTYFQNEAQLEKSRLLSDRFSAERPKGSFSTLEIQRTEQGDSAMYLCASSFTAVTGSSYNEQFFGPGTRLTVL.